This T cell receptor (beta chain) derives from a study of spatial heterogeneity in lung cancer. Study background: Alpha-chain sequences were consistently detected in smaller numbers than beta-chain sequences. A T cell module score from matched bulk RNA-seq correlated strongly with TCR transcript counts in tumor regions.

As for time point: sample taken at primary tumor resection. Unsorted whole RNA of tumor, nontumor lung or frozen PBMC was sequenced. This clonotype was counted many times. Its antigen remains unidentified. TCR cDNA molecules each had a unique molecular identifier. TCRdb reanalysed the 5' RACE reads using MiXCR and keeps one entry per CDR3 protein. The table lists about 100,000 distinct CDR3 sequences, 4% to 4.5% of them singletons. General study findings and limits: Within tumors, counts of expanded alpha and beta TCRs tracked tumor mutation counts.

Trimming took off 9 bases at V and 0 bases at J, with 14 bases between the two ends. The germline gives CDR1 MDHEN, CDR2 SYDVKM. The CDR3 runs 14 residues. The J gene is TRBJ1-2, the V gene TRBV28; no clear D gene. The clonotype was recovered from a male donor with early-stage non-small cell lung cancer. The specimen comprised lung tumor tissue, sampled at surgery. Here the CDR3 DNA reads TGTGCCAGTTGGCGTGTCGGGGCTAACTATGGCTACACCTTC. It yields the protein CASWRVGANYGYTF.